This entry lists 7 T cell receptor beta chains sequenced from one sample in a study of cytomegalovirus exposure and HLA in healthy donors (dated 2017 in TCRdb). The library was generated by the immunoSEQ multiplex PCR assay. For the multiplex PCR, a mixture combining 60 forward primers for TCR Vbeta segments and 13 reverse primers for TCR Jbeta segments was used. The table was pulled from immuneACCESS by TCRdb, which kept in-frame rearrangements only. Such tables lose some clones; where checked, under half of the loss comes from unresolved V genes, and the rest has no known cause. The sample yields roughly 110,000 clones; 75% were counted once. Roughly 2.5% of the sample is in the top ten clones. Sequenced sample: PBMCs. These receptor sequences come from a man in his forties in good health and CMV-seronegative.

The chain is built from TRBV19 and TRBJ1-5; 10 nucleotides agree with TRBD1. This CDR3 has 18 residues. Losses at the gene ends were 5 bases for V and 0 bases for J; bases not matched to a gene: 10. Germline V gene data show CDR1 as LNHDA and CDR2 as SQIVND (reference sequence). In nucleotides, the CDR3 is TGTGCCAGTAGTTCCGGGACAGGGGCTCTCCCTAGCAATCAGCCCCAGCATTTT. This codes for CASSSGTGALPSNQPQHF.

The V gene is TRBV11-2, the J gene TRBJ2-7; D perhaps matches TRBD2 (5 bases). Germline V lookup: CDR1 SGHAT, CDR2 FQNNGV. This CDR3 is 15 amino acids long. The ends were cut back, 0 bases at V and 0 bases at J, with 9 bases in the middle. CDR3: CASSLEDFPSYEQYF. DNA of the CDR3: TGTGCCAGCAGCTTAGAGGACTTTCCCTCCTACGAGCAGTACTTC.

Only a few counts were recorded for this clone. The chain carries TRBV29-1 and TRBJ2-3, with D uncertain. This CDR3 is 13 amino acids long. CDR1 and CDR2 (germline): SQVTM, ANQGSEA. The germline V and J ends were trimmed by 4 bases and 2 bases, with 10 bases remaining between them. CDR3 residues: CSVGRILTDTQYF. For the CDR3, the DNA is TGCAGCGTTGGGAGAATCCTCACAGATACGCAGTATTTT.

In its sample, this clone was seen a few times. The chain employs TRBV6-1 and TRBJ2-7; D ambiguous. CDR1 and CDR2 from the germline V gene are MNHNS and SASEGT. Trimming removed 7 bases at V and 1 base at J, with 5 bases between. This CDR3 has 11 residues. The CDR3, as DNA: TGTGCCAGCACTCGGTCCTACGAGCAGTACTTC. Its translation is CASTRSYEQYF.

This clone showed up just a few times. V usage is TRBV6-1 and J usage is TRBJ2-5; the match to TRBD1 covers 9 bases. Germline V CDR1 and CDR2: MNHNS, SASEGT. CDR3 length: 13 amino acids. V lost 8 bases, J lost 4 bases, and 5 bases stayed unmatched. CDR3 residues: CASQTGGAETQYF. The CDR3 DNA sequence: TGTGCCAGCCAAACAGGGGGCGCAGAGACCCAGTACTTC.

This sequence joins TRBV5-4 and TRBJ2-1; D gene uncertain. From germline, CDR1 is SGHNT and CDR2 YYREEE (reference sequence). Trimming removed 0 bases at V and 1 base at J, with 11 bases between. The CDR3 has 16 amino acids. CDR3 bases: TGTGCCAGCAGCTTGGACGTGAGCCCTTCCTACAATGAGCAGTTCTTC. Protein sequence: CASSLDVSPSYNEQFF.

Only a few counts were recorded for this clone. The chain recombines TRBV10-2 with TRBJ2-1, with TRBD2 identical over 9 bases. Germline lookup yields CDR1 WSHSY and CDR2 SAAADI. The J segment lost 3 bases and the V segment lost 6 bases, leaving 3 bases of the junction unmatched. The CDR3 contains 14 residues. The CDR3 DNA reads TGCGCCAGCAGCTTAGCGGGGGACTACAATGAGCAGTTCTTC. Translation: CASSLAGDYNEQFF.